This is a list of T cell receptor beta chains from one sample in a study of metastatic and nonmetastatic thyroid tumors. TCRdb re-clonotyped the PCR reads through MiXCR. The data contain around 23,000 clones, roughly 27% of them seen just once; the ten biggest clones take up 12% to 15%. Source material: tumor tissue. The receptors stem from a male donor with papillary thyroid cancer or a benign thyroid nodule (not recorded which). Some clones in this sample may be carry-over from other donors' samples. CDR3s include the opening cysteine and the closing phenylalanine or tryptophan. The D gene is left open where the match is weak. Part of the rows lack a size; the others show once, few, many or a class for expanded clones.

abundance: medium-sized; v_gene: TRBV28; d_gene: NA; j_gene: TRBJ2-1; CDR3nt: TGTGCCAGCAGTTTTGTCGACTACTACAATGAGCAGTTCTTC; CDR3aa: CASSFVDYYNEQFF
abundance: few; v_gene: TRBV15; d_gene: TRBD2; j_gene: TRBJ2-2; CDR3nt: TGTGCCACCAGCAGGGGACTAGCAGCTAACACCGGGGAGCTGTTTTTT; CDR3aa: CATSRGLAANTGELFF
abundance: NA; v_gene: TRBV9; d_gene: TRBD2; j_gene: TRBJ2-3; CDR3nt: TGTGCCAGCAGCGTAGTAGCGGGGGGCAGTGATACGCAGTATTTT; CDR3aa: CASSVVAGGSDTQYF
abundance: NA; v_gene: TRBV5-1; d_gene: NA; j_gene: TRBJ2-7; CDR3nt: TGCGCCAGCAGCTCACTAGATGCCTACGAGCAGTACTTC; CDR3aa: CASSSLDAYEQYF
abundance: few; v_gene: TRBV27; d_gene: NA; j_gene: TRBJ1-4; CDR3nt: TGTGCCAGCATTGCAGGGCAGGGAGGAACTGAAAAACTGTTTTTT; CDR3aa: CASIAGQGGTEKLFF
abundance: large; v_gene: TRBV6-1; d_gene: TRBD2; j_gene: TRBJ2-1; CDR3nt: TGTGCCAGCATCGTCGGACTAGCGAGAATTAATGAGCAGTTCTTC; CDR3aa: CASIVGLARINEQFF
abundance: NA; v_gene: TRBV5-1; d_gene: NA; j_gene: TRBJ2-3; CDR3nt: TGCGCCAGCAAGGTCCGAGGACACCGAGAGGCAGATACGCAGTATTTT; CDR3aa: CASKVRGHREADTQYF
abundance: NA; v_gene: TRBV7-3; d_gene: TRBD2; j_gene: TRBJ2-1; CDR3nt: TGTGCCAGCAGCTTAAGTCTAGCGGGAGGGTACAATGAGCAGTTCTTC; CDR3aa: CASSLSLAGGYNEQFF
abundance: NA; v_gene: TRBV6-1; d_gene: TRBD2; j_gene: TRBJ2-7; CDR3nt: TGTGCCAGCATAGGGACTAGCTTGGACGAGCAGTACTTC; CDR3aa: CASIGTSLDEQYF
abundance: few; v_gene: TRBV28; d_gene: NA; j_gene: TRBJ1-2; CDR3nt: TGTGCCAGCAGTCCTATAATGGGCGGCGGTACCTATGGCTACACCTTC; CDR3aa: CASSPIMGGGTYGYTF
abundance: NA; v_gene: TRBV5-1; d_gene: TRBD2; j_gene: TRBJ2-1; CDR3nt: TGCGCCAGCAGCTTGCGGACTAGCGGGTACAATGAGCAGTTCTTC; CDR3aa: CASSLRTSGYNEQFF
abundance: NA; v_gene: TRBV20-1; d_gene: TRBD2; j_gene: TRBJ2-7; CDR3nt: TGCAGTGCTAGAGTACTAGCGGGGTCCTACGAGCAGTACTTC; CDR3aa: CSARVLAGSYEQYF
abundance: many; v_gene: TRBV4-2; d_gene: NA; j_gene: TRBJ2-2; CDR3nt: TGTGCCAGCAGCCAAGTGTTCGGGGACACCGGGGAGCTGTTTTTT; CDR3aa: CASSQVFGDTGELFF
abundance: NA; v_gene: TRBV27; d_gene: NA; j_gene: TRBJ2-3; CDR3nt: TGTGCCAGCAGGCGGGACTTTTCTGATACGCAGTATTTT; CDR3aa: CASRRDFSDTQYF
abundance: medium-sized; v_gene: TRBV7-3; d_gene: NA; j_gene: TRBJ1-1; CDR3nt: TGTGCCAGCAGCCCCTGGGGGGGGGGGAACACTGAAGCTTTCTTT; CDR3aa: CASSPWGGGNTEAFF
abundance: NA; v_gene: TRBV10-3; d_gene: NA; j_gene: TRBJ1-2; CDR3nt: TGTGCCATCAGTCTACAGGGCGGAAGTGGCTACACCTTC; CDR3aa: CAISLQGGSGYTF
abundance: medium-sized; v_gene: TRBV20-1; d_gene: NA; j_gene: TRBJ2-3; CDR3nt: TGCAGTGGGGGCGGGAGCACAGATACGCAGTATTTT; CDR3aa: CSGGGSTDTQYF
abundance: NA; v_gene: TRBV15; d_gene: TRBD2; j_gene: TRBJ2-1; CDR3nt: TGTGCCACCGGTCCTAGCGGGGGATTTTACAATGAGCAGTTCTTC; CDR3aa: CATGPSGGFYNEQFF
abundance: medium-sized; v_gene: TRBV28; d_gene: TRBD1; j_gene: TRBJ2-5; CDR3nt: TGTGCCAGCAGTGGGACAGTTCAAGAGACCCAGTACTTC; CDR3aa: CASSGTVQETQYF
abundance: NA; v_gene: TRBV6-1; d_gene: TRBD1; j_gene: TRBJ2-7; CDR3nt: TGTGCCAGCACCCCCATGGGGACAGGGTCCTACGAGCAGTACTTC; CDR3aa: CASTPMGTGSYEQYF